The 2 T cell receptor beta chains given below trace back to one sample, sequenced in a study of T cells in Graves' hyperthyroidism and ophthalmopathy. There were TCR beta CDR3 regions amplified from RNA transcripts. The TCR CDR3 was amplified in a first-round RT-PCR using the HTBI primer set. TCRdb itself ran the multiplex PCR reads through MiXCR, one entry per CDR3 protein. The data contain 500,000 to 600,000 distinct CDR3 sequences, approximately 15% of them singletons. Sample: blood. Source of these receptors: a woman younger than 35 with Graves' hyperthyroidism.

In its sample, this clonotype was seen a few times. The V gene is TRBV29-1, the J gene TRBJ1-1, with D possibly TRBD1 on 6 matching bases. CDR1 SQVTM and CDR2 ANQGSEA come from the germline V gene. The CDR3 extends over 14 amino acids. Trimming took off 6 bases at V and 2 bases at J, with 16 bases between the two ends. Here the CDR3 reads CSVQRGTSNTEAFF. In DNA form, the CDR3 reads TGCAGCGTCCAAAGGGGGACTTCCAACACTGAAGCTTTCTTT.

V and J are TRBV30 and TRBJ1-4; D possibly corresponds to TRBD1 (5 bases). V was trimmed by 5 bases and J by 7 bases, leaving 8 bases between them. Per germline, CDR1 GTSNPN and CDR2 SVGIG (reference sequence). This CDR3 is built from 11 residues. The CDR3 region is CAWGRGEKLFF. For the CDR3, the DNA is TGTGCCTGGGGTAGGGGTGAAAAACTGTTTTTT.